Each of the 9 T cell receptor beta chains below was sequenced from the same sample in a study of blood T cells in healthy people across ages. A sample-barcoded 5' primer and a J-beta primer mix were used in a second PCR of about 6 to 11 cycles. TCRdb reanalysed the 5' RACE reads using MiXCR and keeps one entry per CDR3 protein. The sample consists of about 640,000 distinct CDR3 sequences, about 28% of them appearing once. Sequencing used blood. The receptors were sampled from an elderly woman in good health.

This clonotype has only a few counts. V and J are TRBV18 and TRBJ2-5; 11 nucleotides agree with TRBD1. Germline CDR1 and CDR2: KGHSH and LQKENI. Trimming removed 6 bases from V and 3 bases from J; junction bases left unmatched: 9. The CDR3 is 16 residues long. CDR3 sequence (DNA): TGTGCCAGCTCTGCGGGGACAGGGGGTAGAGAAGAGACCCAGTACTTC. Translated: CASSAGTGGREETQYF.

This clonotype was counted ten times or more. The J gene is TRBJ1-5, the V gene TRBV20-1; D not certain. V lost 6 bases and J 4 bases, leaving 13 bases between the germline ends. This CDR3 contains 13 residues. Per the germline V gene, CDR1 is DFQATT and CDR2 is SNEGSKA (reference sequence). The CDR3 DNA reads as TGCAGTGCCGCCCGGGAACGGAATCAGCCCCAGCATTTT. Amino acid sequence: CSAARERNQPQHF.

A word on this clonotype: This may be a read error: a much more frequent sequence differs by one nucleotide. The J gene is TRBJ2-5, the V gene TRBV5-5, with D hard to call. The J call is in doubt because the DNA end fits TRBJ2-7 better. CDR3 length: 14 residues. From germline, CDR1 is SGHKS and CDR2 YYEKEE (reference sequence). The CDR3 bases are TGTGCCAGCAGCCCGGTCAGGTCTACCTACGAGCAGTACTTC. Protein product: CASSPVRSTYEQYF.

This clonotype was observed a few times. The V and J genes are TRBV15 and TRBJ2-2, with D possibly TRBD1 on 5 matching bases. This CDR3 spans 16 amino acids. Trimming took 4 bases from V and 6 from J, leaving 18 bases between them. Germline V lookup: CDR1 LNHNV, CDR2 YYDKDF (reference sequence). In nucleotides, the CDR3 is TGTGCCACCAGCACTGGGGATGCAGGGTGGGCCGGGGAGCTGTTTTTT. It is translated as CATSTGDAGWAGELFF.

This clonotype was detected ten times or more. For the CDR3, the DNA is TGCGCCAGCGGAAACAGGGGTAATGAGCAGTTCTTC. Its protein product is CASGNRGNEQFF. The V call is TRBV4-3, the J call TRBJ2-1; TRBD1 matches at 7 bases. CDR3 length: 12 amino acids. With V trimmed by 8 bases and J by 7 bases, 5 bases remained unmatched. Germline V CDR1 and CDR2: LGHNA, YSLEER.

A remark on this clonotype: A much larger clonotype is one base distant, so this may be a read error. V gene TRBV27 combines with J gene TRBJ2-5, with D possibly called TRBD1 or TRBD2 (5 bases each). Germline CDR1 and CDR2: MNHEY and SMNVEV (reference sequence). Between the trimmed V and J ends, which lost 2 bases and 4 bases, there was a span of 17 bases. The CDR3 sequence is 16 residues long. Here the CDR3 reads CASSLSEGLWGETQYF. In DNA, the CDR3 is TGTGCCAGCAGTTTAAGCGAGGGGCTCTGGGGAGAGACCCAGTACTTC.

The CDR3 region is CASSLSCEQFF. The DNA of the CDR3 is TGTGCCAGCAGCTTGTCTTGTGAGCAGTTCTTC. The chain combines TRBV5-4 with TRBJ2-1; D unclear. Germline CDR1 SGHNT, CDR2 YYREEE (reference sequence). Trimming removed 1 base from V and 9 bases from J, with 5 bases in between. The CDR3 is made up of 11 amino acids. The full variable domain, in which reference TRBV5-4 and TRBJ2-1 provide the parts outside the CDR3, is ETGVTQSPTHLIKTRGQQVTLRCSSQSGHNTVSWYQQALGQGPQFIFQYYREEENGRGNFPPRFSGLQFPNYSSELNVNALELDDSALYLCASSLSCEQFFGPGTRLTVL.

As for this clonotype: A junction end diverges from the germline sequence, so it may reflect a read error. The rearrangement links TRBV7-6 to TRBJ2-1, with D tentatively TRBD2 (7 bases). This CDR3 region has 15 residues. In germline, CDR1 is SGHVS, CDR2 FNYEAQ. The CDR3 loop is CVSSLGGGPYNEQFF. The DNA for the CDR3 is TGTGTCAGCAGCTTAGGGGGGGGACCGTACAATGAGCAGTTCTTC.

This clonotype was detected many times. This clone may be a read error of a much larger clone one base away. The chain combines TRBV24-1 with TRBJ2-1, with D tentatively TRBD2 (6 bases). V was pared by 7 bases and J by 4 bases, with 10 bases between. The CDR3 length is 13 residues. The germline V gene has CDR1 KGHDR and CDR2 SFDVKD. CDR3 nucleotides: TGTGCCACCAGGGATGGAGGGTACAATGAGCAGTTCTTC. It yields the protein CATRDGGYNEQFF.